Presented here are 27 T cell receptor beta chains from one specimen sequenced in a study of T-cell reconstitution after alpha-beta-depleted transplantation in children. During its preparation, the TCRbeta library received unique molecular identifiers. Each CDR3 protein is one row after TCRdb ran MiXCR on the PCR reads. The profile shows about a million distinct CDR3 sequences, less than 30% of them singletons. The sample was PBMCs, mostly from graft donor cells, taken 360 days after TCRalphabeta/CD19-depleted stem cell transplant. Receptors originate from a boy less than two years old who had a stem cell transplant for SCID, so the T cells may come from the graft donor.

The chain combines TRBV12-3 or TRBV12-4 with TRBJ1-1, with 8 bases fitting TRBD1. Germline trimming cut 7 bases from V and 7 bases from J; bases unmatched to any gene: 11. The CDR3 extends over 14 amino acids. CDR3 nucleotides: TGTGCCAGCAAGTTGACAGGGGCGAACTTTGAAGCTTTCTTT. Translating it yields CASKLTGANFEAFF.

This clonotype was recorded at least ten times. This rearrangement joins TRBV5-1 to TRBJ1-1; D is undetermined. Between the trimmed V and J ends, which lost 3 bases and 0 bases, there was a span of 12 bases. From germline, CDR1 is SGHRS and CDR2 YFSETQ. The CDR3 runs to 15 residues. CDR3 loop: CASSSSGILNTEAFF. Written as DNA, the CDR3 is TGCGCCAGCAGCTCCTCCGGGATCCTGAACACTGAAGCTTTCTTT.

CDR3 in amino acids: CASSYSTANNEQFF. The CDR3 DNA follows: TGTGCCAGCAGTTACTCGACAGCTAACAATGAGCAGTTCTTC. The genes are TRBV6-5 and TRBJ2-1; D perhaps matches TRBD1 (5 bases). CDR3 length: 14 amino acids. The V gene's germline CDR1 is MNHEY and CDR2 SVGAGI. V was clipped by 0 bases and J by 5 bases, with 8 bases between them.

The chain uses TRBV5-5 and TRBJ1-1; 7 bases agree with TRBD1. Germline V gene data show CDR1 as SGHKS and CDR2 as YYEKEE (reference sequence). The V and J ends lost 1 base and 4 bases, in that order; junction bases with no gene match: 7. The CDR3 spans 15 residues. Here the CDR3 DNA reads TGTGCCAGCAGCTTGTGGTTAGCAGGGGGCACTGAAGCTTTCTTT. The encoded protein is CASSLWLAGGTEAFF.

The rearrangement uses TRBV12-3 or TRBV12-4 and TRBJ2-1; D gene unclear. V gave up 5 bases and J gave up 5 bases, with 13 bases separating them. The CDR3 is 14 residues long. Written as DNA, the CDR3 is TGTGCCAGCAGTCGGGTGCCGGCCGACAATGAGCAGTTCTTC. Its translation: CASSRVPADNEQFF.

This clonotype was picked up a small number of times. The V call is TRBV6-1, the J call TRBJ1-2; 10 positions agree with TRBD1. J was trimmed by 6 bases and V by 7 bases; bases with no gene match: 8. The CDR3 runs 14 residues. Germline values: CDR1 MNHNS, CDR2 SASEGT. The CDR3 DNA sequence: TGTGCCAGCACCGGCGGACAGGGGGTCCATGGCTACACCTTC. It yields the protein CASTGGQGVHGYTF.

This clonotype was observed a handful of times. The chain employs TRBV5-1 and TRBJ1-5; D unclear. V was clipped by 6 bases and J by 0 bases, with 13 bases between them. This CDR3 comprises 15 residues. Germline V gives CDR1 SGHRS, CDR2 YFSETQ. The chain's CDR3 is CASTPDGHSNQPQHF. In DNA, the CDR3 is TGCGCCAGCACCCCGGACGGCCATAGCAATCAGCCCCAGCATTTT.

The V gene is TRBV5-1, the J gene TRBJ2-2, with TRBD1 matching 7 bases. The junction had 7 bases not matched to a gene; V was cut back by 4 bases and J by 7 bases. Germline V lookup: CDR1 SGHRS, CDR2 YFSETQ. This CDR3 is built from 14 residues. CDR3 sequence: CASSPRDSGGELFF. As DNA, the CDR3 is TGCGCCAGCAGCCCCCGGGACAGTGGCGGGGAGCTGTTTTTT.

The sample holds one count of this clonotype. The rearrangement joins TRBV6-1 to TRBJ1-1; 7 positions agree with TRBD1. This CDR3 comprises 15 residues. Germline V gene lookup returns CDR1 MNHNS and CDR2 SASEGT. The J segment lost 9 bases and the V segment lost 5 bases, leaving 15 bases of the junction unmatched. The CDR3 sequence: CASSRNFDRAIKAFF. Written as DNA, the CDR3 is TGTGCCAGCAGTCGCAACTTCGACAGGGCCATAAAAGCTTTCTTT.

This rearrangement joins TRBV4-1 to TRBJ2-2, with D perhaps being TRBD1 or TRBD2 (5 bases each). This CDR3 has 17 amino acids. Germline V gene data show CDR1 as MGHRA and CDR2 as YSYEKL. The V end was cut by 0 bases, the J end by 1 base, with 12 bases between. The CDR3 spells CASSQDRGSWNTGELFF. CDR3 nucleotides: TGCGCCAGCAGCCAAGATCGGGGCAGCTGGAACACCGGGGAGCTGTTTTTT.

The rearrangement joins TRBV7-7 to TRBJ2-7, with 7 positions matching TRBD1. The V gene end was trimmed by 0 bases and the J gene end by 5 bases; junction bases not matched to a gene: 7. CDR1 and CDR2 from the germline V gene are SSHAT and FNYEAQ (reference sequence). The CDR3 covers 15 residues. The CDR3 region has the DNA TGTGCCAGCAGCTTAGCCGACAGGGATGCAAACGAGCAGTACTTC. Residues: CASSLADRDANEQYF.

This clonotype has only a few counts. The rearrangement joins TRBV9 to TRBJ1-1; no definite D call. CDR3 length equals 13 residues. Trimming stripped 0 bases from V and 1 base from J, with 4 bases between. CDR1 and CDR2 (germline): SGDLS, YYNGEE. CDR3 sequence (DNA): TGTGCCAGCAGCGTAGCGGCGAACACTGAAGCTTTCTTT. Its protein product is CASSVAANTEAFF.

The chain couples TRBV20-1 to TRBJ1-5; 9 bases agree with TRBD1. Trimming cost V 5 bases and J 1 base; bases outside gene matches: 6. This CDR3 has 15 amino acids. The germline gives CDR1 DFQATT, CDR2 SNEGSKA (reference sequence). CDR3 DNA sequence: TGCAGTGCTCAGAGGACAGGGGAGAGCAATCAGCCCCAGCATTTT. This encodes CSAQRTGESNQPQHF.

The table lists this clonotype with a few counts. This chain links TRBV7-9 with TRBJ2-2; D call uncertain. The germline CDR1 and CDR2 sequences are SEHNR and FQNEAQ (reference sequence). Trimming pared 5 bases from V and 4 bases from J, leaving 5 bases between. This CDR3 has 12 amino acids. The CDR3 reads CASSGTTGELFF. For the CDR3, the DNA is TGTGCCAGCAGCGGCACCACCGGGGAGCTGTTTTTT.

This chain uses TRBV12-3 or TRBV12-4 with TRBJ2-3, with D possibly being TRBD2 (6 bases). V was cut by 7 bases and J by 0 bases, with 17 bases left in between. This CDR3 comprises 16 residues. The CDR3 protein is CASTPRRGGSTDTQYF. CDR3 sequence (DNA): TGTGCCAGCACCCCGAGGCGGGGCGGAAGCACAGATACGCAGTATTTT.

This clonotype was seen a handful of times. As DNA, the CDR3 is TGTGCCAGCCACAAAGGAGGGGAGGGCTATGGCTACACCTTC. Translation gives CASHKGGEGYGYTF. The chain carries TRBV28 and TRBJ1-2; D is perhaps TRBD1 (5 bases). Trimming shortened V by 8 bases and J by 4 bases, and 17 bases separated the two germline ends. The CDR3 is made up of 14 amino acids. Per the germline V gene, CDR1 is MDHEN and CDR2 is SYDVKM.

CDR3 sequence: CASSVEGQGKVSGELFF. The DNA for the CDR3 is TGTGCCAGCAGCGTAGAGGGACAGGGAAAAGTCTCCGGGGAGCTGTTTTTT. V is TRBV9 and J is TRBJ2-2; the match to TRBD1 covers 9 bases. The germline V gene has CDR1 SGDLS and CDR2 YYNGEE. The V and J ends lost 0 bases and 6 bases, in that order; junction bases with no gene match: 9. CDR3 length: 17 residues.

The chain recombines TRBV10-3 with TRBJ2-2, with D unclear. Germline lookup yields CDR1 ENHRY and CDR2 SYGVKD. Deletions cut 6 bases from V and 4 bases from J, with 12 bases between. The CDR3 contains 14 residues. The CDR3 loop reads CAISLAGLTGELFF. CDR3 nucleotides: TGTGCCATCAGCTTGGCAGGTCTCACCGGGGAGCTGTTTTTT.

This chain links TRBV9 with TRBJ2-2, with D perhaps TRBD2 (6 bases). The CDR3 covers 19 residues. The germline V gene encodes CDR1 SGDLS and CDR2 YYNGEE. Trimming cost V 3 bases and J 4 bases, with 25 bases left between them. The CDR3 nucleotides are TGTGCCAGCAGCGCAACATACGGGGGACCGCTGGGGAGCACCGGGGAGCTGTTTTTT. This encodes CASSATYGGPLGSTGELFF.

The V gene is TRBV12-3 or TRBV12-4, the J gene TRBJ2-3; 9 bases line up with TRBD1. This CDR3 has 17 residues. Unmatched junction bases numbered 12, after V lost 6 bases and J lost 2 bases. The CDR3 sequence: CASSDPEGTGTTDTQYF. CDR3 sequence (DNA): TGTGCCAGCAGCGACCCCGAGGGGACAGGGACCACAGATACGCAGTATTTT.

The V gene is TRBV6-5, the J gene TRBJ1-1; D not resolved. Trimming pared 7 bases from V and 3 bases from J, leaving 21 bases between. CDR3 length equals 16 residues. CDR1 MNHEY and CDR2 SVGAGI come from the germline V gene. CDR3 nucleotides: TGTGCCAGCATTTCCGGGTCGTACGGGGAAGACACTGAAGCTTTCTTT. Protein product: CASISGSYGEDTEAFF.

This clonotype was seen only a few times. The chain employs TRBV5-1 and TRBJ2-2; 9 bases fit TRBD2. V shed 0 bases and J 2 bases; nucleotides not matched to a gene: 2. The CDR3 spans 16 residues. Germline values: CDR1 SGHRS, CDR2 YFSETQ. In DNA, the CDR3 is TGCGCCAGCAGCTTGGCGCTAGCGGGAAACACCGGGGAGCTGTTTTTT. Protein sequence: CASSLALAGNTGELFF.

As DNA, the CDR3 is TGTGCCAGCTCCCTCGGCAGGGAGAGTCAGCCCCAGCATTTT. This translates into CASSLGRESQPQHF. The V gene is TRBV2, the J gene TRBJ1-5; D possibly corresponds to TRBD1 (5 bases). The CDR3 covers 14 residues. Looked up from germline, CDR1 is SNHLY and CDR2 is FYNNEI. Trimming took off 8 bases at V and 6 bases at J, with 17 bases between the two ends.

This clonotype was detected only a few times. The chain's CDR3 is CASSPYNSGNTIYF. DNA of the CDR3: TGTGCCAGCAGTCCTTACAACTCTGGAAACACCATATATTTT. V is TRBV12-3 or TRBV12-4 and J is TRBJ1-3; D is uncertain. Trimming removed 5 bases from V and 0 bases from J, with 8 bases in between. The CDR3 runs to 14 residues.

The chain is built from TRBV20-1 and TRBJ2-5; TRBD2 matches at 7 bases. This CDR3 has 11 amino acids. Germline CDR1 is DFQATT and CDR2 is SNEGSKA (reference sequence). Losses at the gene ends were 5 bases for V and 4 bases for J; bases not matched to a gene: 1. This chain's CDR3 is CSAGGGETQYF. The CDR3 region has the DNA TGCAGTGCTGGGGGGGGAGAGACCCAGTACTTC.

This clonotype was recorded a few times. V usage is TRBV12-3 or TRBV12-4 and J usage is TRBJ2-7, with TRBD1 matching over 9 bases. V trimming: 6 bases; J trimming: 4 bases; junction bases outside the gene matches: 10. This CDR3 spans 15 amino acids. CDR3 bases: TGTGCCAGCAGGCTCGGACAGGGGAATCTTTACGAGCAGTACTTC. This translates into CASRLGQGNLYEQYF.

The chain links TRBV20-1 to TRBJ2-2, with D perhaps TRBD2 (5 bases). Between the trimmed V and J ends, which lost 0 bases and 5 bases, there was a span of 10 bases. The length of the CDR3 is 14 residues. Looked up from germline, CDR1 is DFQATT and CDR2 is SNEGSKA (reference sequence). This CDR3 reads CSARDGVGTGELFF. CDR3 sequence (DNA): TGCAGTGCTAGAGACGGGGTGGGAACCGGGGAGCTGTTTTTT.